The 30 T cell receptor beta chains reported below all come from one sample, sequenced in a study of cytomegalovirus exposure and HLA in healthy donors. The PCR used 60 Vbeta and 13 Jbeta primers. The data were produced by immunoSEQ multiplex PCR, yet TCRdb's version contains in-frame clones alone and is incomplete. The data show some 70,000 clones, and the top ten clones hold about 0.83%. The material sequenced was PBMCs. These TCRs come from a boy younger than 18 in good health and CMV-seronegative.

The CDR3: CASSTIIEGANEKLFF. In DNA, the CDR3 is TGTGCCAGCAGCACTATTATAGAAGGGGCTAATGAAAAACTGTTTTTT. This chain uses TRBV5-6 with TRBJ1-4, with TRBD1 as a possible D gene (5 bases). Germline V gives CDR1 SGHDT, CDR2 YYEEEE. The V end lost 4 bases, the J end lost 3 bases, and 16 bases lay between the germline ends. The CDR3 extends over 16 amino acids.

The chain is built from TRBV29-1 and TRBJ2-4; 11 bases map to TRBD1. Germline assignment: CDR1 SQVTM and CDR2 ANQGSEA. Trimming took 3 bases from V and 1 from J; bases not matched to a gene: 11. The CDR3 spans 18 residues. The CDR3 sequence: CSVEGRDRGKMAKNIQYF. CDR3 bases: TGCAGCGTTGAGGGTCGGGACAGGGGGAAAATGGCCAAAAACATTCAGTACTTC.

The chain carries TRBV2 and TRBJ2-5; 8 bases map to TRBD2. Unmatched junction bases numbered 9, after V lost 5 bases and J lost 7 bases. The CDR3 runs 14 residues. Germline CDR1 and CDR2: SNHLY and FYNNEI. The DNA for the CDR3 is TGTGCCAGCAGTAGCGGGAGTAACTTTGGGACCCAGTACTTC. This gives the protein CASSSGSNFGTQYF.

The chain uses TRBV6-1 and TRBJ1-2, with D possibly TRBD1 on 6 matching bases. The CDR3 has 14 residues. Germline CDR1 and CDR2: MNHNS and SASEGT. The ends were cut back, 1 base at V and 9 bases at J, with 15 bases in the middle. CDR3 coding DNA: TGTGCCAGCAGTGAAGTTGTCCAGGGGAGACGCTACACCTTC. Translating gives CASSEVVQGRRYTF.

The chain links TRBV6-1 to TRBJ1-1, with no clear D. Germline values: CDR1 MNHNS, CDR2 SASEGT. V was clipped by 1 base and J by 0 bases, with 18 bases between them. The CDR3 has 18 residues. The chain's CDR3 is CASSEESILINVNTEAFF. The CDR3 nucleotides are TGTGCCAGCAGTGAAGAGTCCATACTAATCAATGTGAACACTGAAGCTTTCTTT.

V is TRBV30 and J is TRBJ2-1, with TRBD2 matching over 10 bases. V dropped 0 bases and J dropped 5; count of bases not matched to a gene: 10. The CDR3 length is 17 residues. Germline V CDR1 and CDR2: GTSNPN, SVGIG (reference sequence). The CDR3 bases are TGTGCCTGGAGTGTACGAAAAAGCGGGAGGGCCGACAATGAGCAGTTCTTC. Protein product: CAWSVRKSGRADNEQFF.

The V gene is TRBV29-1, the J gene TRBJ1-1; TRBD1 aligns across 8 bases. The CDR3 has 14 amino acids. In germline, CDR1 is SQVTM, CDR2 ANQGSEA. V lost 6 bases to trimming and J lost 5 bases; unmatched junction nucleotides: 11. The CDR3 sequence is CSVCDRGTGTEAFF. CDR3 DNA sequence: TGCAGCGTATGCGACAGGGGAACGGGGACTGAAGCTTTCTTT.

The chain has TRBV7-9 and TRBJ1-5; 7 bases line up with TRBD1. Germline V gene lookup returns CDR1 SEHNR and CDR2 FQNEAQ (reference sequence). This CDR3 is built from 15 residues. The J segment lost 6 bases and the V segment lost 6 bases, leaving 11 bases of the junction unmatched. The CDR3 spells CASSNDRVGGQPQHF. Here the CDR3 DNA reads TGTGCCAGCAGTAACGACAGGGTTGGTGGTCAGCCCCAGCATTTT.

The chain recombines TRBV29-1 with TRBJ2-7; 8 bases match TRBD2. The CDR3 is 15 amino acids. V was clipped by 5 bases and J by 3 bases; unmatched bases: 12. The germline V gene has CDR1 SQVTM and CDR2 ANQGSEA. CDR3 nucleotide sequence: TGCAGCGTTCAGCCCCCACTAGCGGAGGACTACGAGCAGTACTTC. It specifies CSVQPPLAEDYEQYF.

This chain uses TRBV9 with TRBJ2-5; D is possibly TRBD1 (5 bases). The germline CDR1 and CDR2 sequences are SGDLS and YYNGEE. This CDR3 contains 14 residues. V was clipped by 3 bases and J by 5 bases, with 14 bases between them. The CDR3 nucleotides read TGTGCCAGCAGCGCGCCCTCTGGGGCTGAGACCCAGTACTTC. Encoded protein: CASSAPSGAETQYF.

The chain recombines TRBV30 with TRBJ1-1, with 11 bases matching TRBD1. The germline V gene encodes CDR1 GTSNPN and CDR2 SVGIG (reference sequence). There are 14 residues in the CDR3. With 3 bases clipped from V and 5 bases from J, the junction kept 5 bases outside the gene matches. DNA for the CDR3: TGTGCCTGGAGAGGACAGGGGGCGAGAACTGAAGCTTTCTTT. Translation: CAWRGQGARTEAFF.

The chain links TRBV27 to TRBJ1-6; a weak D match, TRBD1 (6 bases). The germline V and J ends were trimmed by 5 bases and 9 bases, with 17 bases remaining between them. Germline CDR1 MNHEY, CDR2 SMNVEV (reference sequence). The CDR3 consists of 15 residues. As DNA, the CDR3 is TGTGCCAGCAGTACCCGACAGGTAGGGGGTTCACCCCTCCACTTT. Translation: CASSTRQVGGSPLHF.

The chain joins TRBV6-1 to TRBJ2-5; TRBD1 aligns across 7 bases. The trim removed 2 bases at V and 5 bases at J, leaving 5 bases unmatched. There are 14 residues in the CDR3. CDR1 and CDR2 (germline): MNHNS, SASEGT. The CDR3 sequence is CASSEKQGYETQYF. CDR3 DNA: TGTGCCAGCAGTGAAAAACAGGGGTACGAGACCCAGTACTTC.

Points on this clone: Distinct nucleotide sequences in the sample also encode this CDR3. The chain couples TRBV30 to TRBJ1-6, with D maybe TRBD1 (5 bases). Trimming took off 1 base at V and 5 bases at J, with 12 bases between the two ends. Germline V gene sequence: CDR1 GTSNPN, CDR2 SVGIG (reference sequence). The CDR3 contains 15 residues. The chain's CDR3 is CAWSGRRGDNSPLHF. DNA of the CDR3: TGTGCCTGGAGTGGACGAAGGGGCGATAATTCACCCCTCCACTTT.

The chain employs TRBV30 and TRBJ1-2, with 7 nucleotides matching TRBD1. This CDR3 contains 13 residues. In germline, CDR1 is GTSNPN, CDR2 SVGIG (reference sequence). V trimming: 0 bases; J trimming: 8 bases; junction bases outside the gene matches: 6. The CDR3 DNA reads as TGTGCCTGGAGTGTAGGGGGCGTTTTAGGCTACACCTTC. Translated: CAWSVGGVLGYTF.

This sequence joins TRBV4-1 and TRBJ2-2; D is unresolved. The CDR3 spans 15 residues. V was pared by 1 base and J by 4 bases, with 10 bases between. Germline V gene lookup returns CDR1 MGHRA and CDR2 YSYEKL. CDR3 in amino acids: CASSQGASPTGELFF. CDR3 bases: TGCGCCAGCAGCCAAGGGGCCTCGCCCACCGGGGAGCTGTTTTTT.

This sequence joins TRBV2 and TRBJ1-5; TRBD1 aligns across 7 bases. V was pared by 6 bases and J by 3 bases, with 11 bases of the junction left unmatched. This CDR3 region has 16 residues. CDR1 is SNHLY, CDR2 FYNNEI, per germline. CDR3 sequence reads: CASSRGKGQYNQPQHF. The DNA of the CDR3 is TGTGCCAGCAGCCGGGGAAAGGGACAGTACAATCAGCCCCAGCATTTT. The entire variable domain, with the rest obtained from reference TRBV2 and TRBJ1-5, is as follows: EPEVTQTPSHQVTQMGQEVILRCVPISNHLYFYWYRQILGQKVEFLVSFYNNEISEKSEIFDDQFSVERPDGSNFTLKIRSTKLEDSAMYFCASSRGKGQYNQPQHFGDGTRLSIL.

The chain is built from TRBV7-8 and TRBJ1-1; tentatively, D is TRBD1 (6 bases). Germline loops: CDR1 SGHVS, CDR2 FQNEAQ. The CDR3 has 16 residues. Trimming shortened V by 5 bases and J by 0 bases, and 16 bases separated the two germline ends. The chain's CDR3 is CASSPQDRIVNTEAFF. CDR3 DNA sequence: TGTGCCAGCAGCCCCCAGGACAGAATAGTGAACACTGAAGCTTTCTTT.

This chain links TRBV10-3 with TRBJ2-7; 11 bases map to TRBD1. The CDR3 spans 15 residues. Germline CDR1 is ENHRY and CDR2 is SYGVKD. V shed 6 bases and J 2 bases; nucleotides not matched to a gene: 6. CDR3 DNA: TGTGCCATCAGCCAGATGGGACAGGGGGCCTACGAGCAGTACTTC. It specifies CAISQMGQGAYEQYF.

CDR3: CASSRQGLTLNTEAFF. The CDR3 DNA reads TGTGCCAGCAGCCGACAGGGACTGACTTTGAACACTGAAGCTTTCTTT. The rearrangement joins TRBV27 to TRBJ1-1; 7 nucleotides agree with TRBD1. V dropped 6 bases and J dropped 0; count of bases not matched to a gene: 10. The CDR3 contains 16 residues. Germline V gene data show CDR1 as MNHEY and CDR2 as SMNVEV (reference sequence).

The chain recombines TRBV7-6 with TRBJ2-7; 9 nucleotides line up with TRBD1. There are 15 residues in the CDR3. CDR1 and CDR2 from the germline V gene are SGHVS and FNYEAQ. The V gene end was trimmed by 5 bases and the J gene end by 2 bases; junction bases not matched to a gene: 7. CDR3 sequence reads: CASSEGQGIPYEQYF. For the CDR3, the DNA is TGTGCCAGCAGCGAAGGACAGGGGATTCCCTACGAGCAGTACTTC. Together with reference TRBV7-6 and TRBJ2-7, the CDR3 gives the full variable domain: GAGVSQSPRYKVTKRGQDVALRCDPISGHVSLYWYRQALGQGPEFLTYFNYEAQQDKSGLPNDRFSAERPEGSISTLTIQRTEQRDSAMYRCASSEGQGIPYEQYFGPGTRLTVT.

V and J are TRBV7-6 and TRBJ2-7; TRBD1 matches at 8 bases. The V segment lost 1 base and the J segment 4 bases; nucleotides outside the gene matches: 6. Germline values: CDR1 SGHVS, CDR2 FNYEAQ. This CDR3 comprises 15 residues. CDR3 sequence: CASSLDRGKRYEQYF. CDR3 DNA: TGTGCCAGCAGCTTAGACAGGGGGAAGAGATACGAGCAGTACTTC.

As to this clone: Mismatch with germline at one junction end may stem from a read error. V usage is TRBV7-9 and J usage is TRBJ2-4; possible D gene TRBD1, 6 bases. The CDR3 totals 13 residues. Germline assignment: CDR1 SEHNR and CDR2 FQNEAQ (reference sequence). The CDR3 loop reads CASSLDTGTGDYF. The CDR3 DNA follows: TGTGCCAGCAGCTTAGATACAGGGACCGGAGACTATTTC.

The chain carries TRBV19 and TRBJ2-1; 7 positions match TRBD1. The CDR3 runs 16 residues. Trimming removed 3 bases from V and 0 bases from J; junction bases left unmatched: 5. The germline CDR1 and CDR2 sequences are LNHDA and SQIVND (reference sequence). DNA for the CDR3: TGTGCCAGTAGTATGAGCTCAGGGGGCTCCTACAATGAGCAGTTCTTC. This sequence encodes CASSMSSGGSYNEQFF.

Concerning this clone itself: Germline and junction disagree at one end, which may indicate a read error. Within the sample, other DNA sequences also encode this same CDR3. The chain links TRBV7-3 to TRBJ1-1; possibly TRBD1 for D (5 bases). The germline gives CDR1 SGHTA, CDR2 FQGTGA. The CDR3 has 13 residues. CDR3: CASSPPGGEGAVF. In DNA, the CDR3 is TGTGCCAGCAGCCCCCCCGGGGGGGAAGGGGCGGTCTTT.

This chain uses TRBV5-1 with TRBJ2-7; 9 nucleotides agree with TRBD1. After removal of 2 bases from V and 4 bases from J, the junction contained 13 bases not matched to a gene. Germline-derived CDR1 and CDR2 are SGHRS and YFSETQ. The CDR3 runs 17 residues. In DNA, the CDR3 is TGCGCCAGCAGCTTTCCCCGGGACAGGGATATCGGGTACGAGCAGTACTTC. It codes for CASSFPRDRDIGYEQYF.

The V and J genes are TRBV14 and TRBJ1-1, with no clear D. V lost 4 bases, J lost 8 bases, and 8 bases lay in between. The CDR3 has 11 amino acids. CDR1 SGHDN and CDR2 FVKESK come from the germline V gene. DNA for the CDR3: TGTGCCAGCAGCCGCGGGCCAGAAGCTTTCTTT. This sequence encodes CASSRGPEAFF.

J is TRBJ2-3 and V is TRBV7-8; 12 bases line up with TRBD2. The germline V gene has CDR1 SGHVS and CDR2 FQNEAQ. CDR3 size: 16 residues. V shed 4 bases and J 2 bases; nucleotides not matched to a gene: 4. CDR3 region: CASSSRLAGVTDTQYF. CDR3 bases: TGTGCCAGCAGCTCTCGACTAGCGGGAGTCACAGATACGCAGTATTTT.

V and J are TRBV7-9 and TRBJ1-1, with D possibly matching TRBD1 (5 bases). The CDR3 spans 11 residues. The ends were cut back, 3 bases at V and 8 bases at J, with 7 bases in the middle. CDR1 and CDR2 (germline): SEHNR, FQNEAQ (reference sequence). CDR3 nucleotide sequence: TGTGCCAGCAGCTTCCAGGGAGAAGCTTTCTTT. It codes for CASSFQGEAFF. The full variable domain, with the rest looked up from reference TRBV7-9 and TRBJ1-1, is DTGVSQNPRHKITKRGQNVTFRCDPISEHNRLYWYRQTLGQGPEFLTYFQNEAQLEKSRLLSDRFSAERPKGSFSTLEIQRTEQGDSAMYLCASSFQGEAFFGQGTRLTVV.

The chain combines TRBV7-8 with TRBJ2-5; D gene unclear. The V end was cut by 0 bases, the J end by 4 bases, with 9 bases between. Germline CDR1 reads SGHVS; CDR2 reads FQNEAQ. The CDR3 is made up of 14 amino acids. Here the CDR3 reads CASSLANSPETQYF. In DNA form, the CDR3 reads TGTGCCAGCAGCTTAGCTAACAGCCCAGAGACCCAGTACTTC.